Listed here is a single T cell receptor beta chain. The source of the sample is a study of blood T cell repertoires in COVID-19. The CDR3 sequence is 14 residues long. Losses at the gene ends were 4 bases for V and 3 bases for J; bases not matched to a gene: 7. Looked up from germline, CDR1 is SGHRS and CDR2 is YFSETQ. Original processing notes: Using reference gene primer amplification, nucleated cell counts were estimated. TCRdb keeps only in-frame clones here, not all; method: immunoSEQ multiplex PCR. The V and J calls and clone size were taken over from that table, and D and trimming were inferred from the DNA. The repertoire consists of about 76,000 clones, with 80% to 90% occurring once and the leading ten covering 18%.

The V gene is TRBV5-1, the J gene TRBJ2-7, with TRBD2 matching 7 bases. The sequenced material came from peripheral blood. The sequence derives from a human donor in a cohort sampled during active COVID-19. CDR3 sequence (DNA): TGCGCCAGCAGCAGCGGGGACCCGAGCTACGAGCAGTACTTC. Amino acids: CASSSGDPSYEQYF.